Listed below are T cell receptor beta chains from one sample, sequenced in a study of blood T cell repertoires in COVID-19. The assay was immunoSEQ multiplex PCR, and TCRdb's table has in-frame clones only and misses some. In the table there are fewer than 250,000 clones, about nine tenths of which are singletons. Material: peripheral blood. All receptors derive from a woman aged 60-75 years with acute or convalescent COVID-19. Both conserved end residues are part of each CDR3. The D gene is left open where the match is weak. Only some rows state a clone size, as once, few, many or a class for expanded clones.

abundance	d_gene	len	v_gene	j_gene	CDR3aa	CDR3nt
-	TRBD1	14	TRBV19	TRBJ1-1	CASRATQGKAEAFF	TGTGCCAGTAGGGCCACACAGGGGAAGGCTGAAGCTTTCTTT
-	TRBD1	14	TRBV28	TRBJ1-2	CASRATGFNYGYTF	TGTGCCAGCAGGGCGACAGGGTTCAACTATGGCTACACCTTC
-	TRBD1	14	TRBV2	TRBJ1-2	CASSVTGLMGGYTF	TGTGCCAGCAGTGTGACAGGGCTGATGGGAGGCTACACCTTC
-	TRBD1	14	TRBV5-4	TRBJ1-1	CASSSGQSVTEAFF	TGTGCCAGCAGCTCGGGACAGTCAGTCACTGAAGCTTTCTTT
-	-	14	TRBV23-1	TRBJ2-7	CASSQSRDNYEQYF	TGCGCCAGCAGTCAATCGAGGGACAACTACGAGCAGTACTTC
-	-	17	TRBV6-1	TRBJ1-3	CASSEVFTQSSGNTIYF	TGTGCCAGCAGTGAAGTATTTACTCAAAGCTCTGGAAACACCATATATTTT
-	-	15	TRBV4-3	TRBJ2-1	CASSHYGSGFIGQFF	TGCGCCAGCAGCCACTATGGGAGCGGGTTCATAGGGCAGTTCTTC
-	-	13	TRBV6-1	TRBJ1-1	CASSEVAGMKTFF	TGTGCCAGCAGTGAAGTTGCAGGGATGAAAACTTTCTTT
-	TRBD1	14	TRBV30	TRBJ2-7	CAFRTGGAGNEQYF	TGTGCCTTCCGGACAGGGGGCGCAGGTAACGAGCAGTACTTC
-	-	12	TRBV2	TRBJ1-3	CASSPTGNTIYF	TGTGCCAGCAGTCCTACCGGAAACACCATATATTTT
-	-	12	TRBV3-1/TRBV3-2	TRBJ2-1	CASSQALNEQFF	TGTGCCAGCAGCCAAGCCCTCAATGAGCAGTTCTTC
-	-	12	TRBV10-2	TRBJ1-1	CASRRGGAEAFF	TGCGCCAGTCGTAGGGGCGGGGCTGAAGCTTTCTTT
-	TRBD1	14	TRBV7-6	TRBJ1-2	CASSLSGGLYGYTF	TGTGCCAGCAGCTTATCAGGGGGACTGTATGGCTACACCTTC
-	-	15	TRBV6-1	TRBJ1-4	CASSERGGLLEKLFF	TGTGCCAGCAGTGAAAGGGGTGGGCTGCTTGAAAAACTGTTTTTT
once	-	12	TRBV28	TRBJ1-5	CASSQLNQPQHF	TGTGCCAGCAGCCAACTCAATCAGCCCCAGCATTTT